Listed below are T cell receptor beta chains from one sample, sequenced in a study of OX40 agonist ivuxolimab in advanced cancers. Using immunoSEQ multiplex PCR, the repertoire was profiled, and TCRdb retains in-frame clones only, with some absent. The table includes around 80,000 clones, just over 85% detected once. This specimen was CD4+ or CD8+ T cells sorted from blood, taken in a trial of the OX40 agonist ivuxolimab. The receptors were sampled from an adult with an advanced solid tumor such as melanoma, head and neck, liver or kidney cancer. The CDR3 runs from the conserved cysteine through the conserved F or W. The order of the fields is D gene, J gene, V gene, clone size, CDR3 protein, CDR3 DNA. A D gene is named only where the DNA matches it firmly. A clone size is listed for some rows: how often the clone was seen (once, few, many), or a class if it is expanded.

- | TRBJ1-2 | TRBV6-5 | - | CASSYRGPGGYTF | TGTGCCAGCAGTTACCGGGGGCCAGGTGGCTACACCTTC
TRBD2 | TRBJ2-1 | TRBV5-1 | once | CASKGLAGYNEQFF | TGCGCCAGCAAGGGACTAGCGGGGTACAATGAGCAGTTCTTC
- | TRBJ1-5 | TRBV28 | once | CASGGGRVGNQPQHF | TGTGCCAGCGGGGGGGGCAGGGTAGGCAATCAGCCCCAGCATTTT
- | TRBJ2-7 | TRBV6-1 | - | CASSEGAPALGSEQYF | TGTGCCAGCAGTGAGGGGGCCCCGGCTTTGGGATCCGAGCAGTACTTC
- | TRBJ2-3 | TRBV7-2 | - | CASRGRGDTQYF | TGTGCCAGCAGGGGGCGAGGAGATACGCAGTATTTT
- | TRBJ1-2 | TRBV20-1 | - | CSASRRVGYTF | TGCAGTGCTAGTCGCAGGGTCGGCTACACCTTC
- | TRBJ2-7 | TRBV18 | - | CASSPEAGPAEQYF | TGTGCCAGCTCACCAGAGGCGGGACCTGCAGAACAGTACTTC
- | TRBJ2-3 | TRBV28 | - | CASRPGTDTQYF | TGTGCCAGCAGGCCGGGCACAGATACGCAGTATTTT
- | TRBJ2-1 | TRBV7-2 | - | CASSLGPSASYNEQFF | TGTGCCAGCAGCTTAGGCCCCAGCGCCTCCTACAATGAGCAGTTCTTC
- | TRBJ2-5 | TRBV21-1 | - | CASCRGWNEETQYF | TGTGCCAGCTGCCGAGGGTGGAATGAAGAGACCCAGTACTTC
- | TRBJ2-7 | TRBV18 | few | CASSLSTGSNSYEQYF | TGTGCCAGCTCACTATCGACAGGCTCCAACTCCTACGAGCAGTACTTC
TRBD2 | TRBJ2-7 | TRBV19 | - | CASRPGLAGVYEQYF | TGTGCCAGTAGACCCGGACTAGCGGGAGTCTACGAGCAGTACTTC
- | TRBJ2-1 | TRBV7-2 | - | CASSSGGGQGNEQFF | TGTGCCAGCAGCTCAGGGGGGGGCCAGGGTAATGAGCAGTTCTTC
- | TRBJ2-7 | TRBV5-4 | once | CASSRDSLSYEQYF | TGTGCCAGCAGTCGTGACTCCCTTTCCTACGAGCAGTACTTC
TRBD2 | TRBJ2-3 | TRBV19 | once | CASSPSSGRAVDTQYF | TGTGCCAGTAGCCCATCCAGCGGGAGGGCTGTAGATACGCAGTATTTT
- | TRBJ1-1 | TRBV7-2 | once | CASSLAGRGLEAFF | TGTGCCAGCAGCTTAGCAGGGAGGGGGTTAGAAGCTTTCTTT
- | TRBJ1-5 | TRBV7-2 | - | CASSPGRNQPQHF | TGTGCCAGCAGCCCAGGTAGGAATCAGCCCCAGCATTTT
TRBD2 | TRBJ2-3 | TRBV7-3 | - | CASSFQPGGRAGGGPDTQYF | TGTGCCAGCAGCTTCCAACCCGGAGGGAGGGCCGGAGGTGGGCCAGATACGCAGTATTTT
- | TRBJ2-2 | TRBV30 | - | CAWSVISYTGELFF | TGTGCCTGGAGTGTTATCTCCTACACCGGGGAGCTGTTTTTT
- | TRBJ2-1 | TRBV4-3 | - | CASSQDGGLGEQFF | TGCGCCAGCAGCCAAGATGGGGGCCTCGGGGAGCAGTTCTTC
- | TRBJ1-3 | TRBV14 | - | CASSRDLIGSSGNTIYF | TGTGCCAGCAGCCGCGACTTGATAGGATCCTCTGGAAACACCATATATTTT
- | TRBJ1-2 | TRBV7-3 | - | CASSSSEGTGYTF | TGTGCCAGCAGCTCGTCAGAAGGTACTGGCTACACCTTC
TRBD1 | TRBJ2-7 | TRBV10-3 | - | CAIRGTDTLYEQYF | TGTGCCATCAGGGGGACAGATACACTCTACGAGCAGTACTTC
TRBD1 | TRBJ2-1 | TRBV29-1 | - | CSVLPGQPYNEQFF | TGCAGCGTACTACCGGGACAGCCCTACAATGAGCAGTTCTTC
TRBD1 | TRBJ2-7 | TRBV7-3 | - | CASSPGQGLREQYF | TGTGCCAGCAGCCCGGGACAGGGTCTTCGGGAGCAGTACTTC
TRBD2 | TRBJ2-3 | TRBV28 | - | CASSASGSREDTQYF | TGTGCCAGCAGCGCTAGCGGGAGTCGAGAAGATACGCAGTATTTT
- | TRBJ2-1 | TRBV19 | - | CASSIQDNEQFF | TGTGCCAGTAGTATCCAGGACAATGAGCAGTTCTTC
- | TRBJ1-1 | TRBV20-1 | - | CSVEDGEAFF | TGCAGTGTGGAAGACGGTGAAGCTTTCTTT
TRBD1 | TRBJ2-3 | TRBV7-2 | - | CASSFGDRGRTDTQYF | TGTGCCAGCAGCTTTGGGGACAGGGGGCGCACAGATACGCAGTATTTT
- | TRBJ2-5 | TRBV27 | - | CASRRRGEETQYF | TGTGCCAGCAGGCGCCGGGGTGAAGAGACCCAGTACTTC
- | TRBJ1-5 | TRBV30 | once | CAWRTGLNSNQPQHF | TGTGCCTGGAGGACGGGACTGAATAGCAATCAGCCCCAGCATTTT
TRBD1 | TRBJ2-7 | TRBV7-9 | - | CASSPSGGPAYEQYF | TGTGCCAGCAGTCCGTCAGGGGGTCCGGCCTACGAGCAGTACTTC
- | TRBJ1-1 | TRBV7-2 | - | CASSFSGNTEAFF | TGTGCCAGCAGCTTTTCCGGGAACACTGAAGCTTTCTTT
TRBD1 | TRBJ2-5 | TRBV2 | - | CASRGQGALQETQYF | TGTGCCAGCAGGGGACAGGGGGCCTTACAAGAGACCCAGTACTTC
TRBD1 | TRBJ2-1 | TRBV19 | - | CASSMGQGIEQFF | TGTGCCAGTAGTATGGGACAGGGTATTGAGCAGTTCTTC
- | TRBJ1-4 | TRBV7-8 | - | CASSRGDGRQEKLFF | TGTGCCAGCAGCCGGGGGGACGGGAGGCAAGAAAAACTGTTTTTT
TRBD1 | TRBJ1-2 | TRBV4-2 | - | CASSPGQGTNYGYTF | TGTGCCAGCAGCCCGGGACAGGGGACTAACTATGGCTACACCTTC
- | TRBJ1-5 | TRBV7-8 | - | CASSPQGYSNQPQHF | TGTGCCAGCAGCCCACAGGGTTATAGCAATCAGCCCCAGCATTTT
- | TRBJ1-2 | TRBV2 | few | CASSRDNYGYTF | TGTGCCAGCAGCAGGGATAACTATGGCTACACCTTC
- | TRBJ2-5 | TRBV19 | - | CASSIRGYQETQYF | TGTGCCAGTAGTATAAGGGGGTACCAAGAGACCCAGTACTTC
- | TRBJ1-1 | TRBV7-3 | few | CASSPEGGRAEAFF | TGTGCCAGCAGCCCCGAGGGGGGGAGGGCTGAAGCTTTCTTT
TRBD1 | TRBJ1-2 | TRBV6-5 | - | CASSYSDRVYGYTF | TGTGCCAGCAGTTACTCGGACAGGGTCTATGGCTACACCTTC
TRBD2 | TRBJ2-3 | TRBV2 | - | CASSGRLAASTDTQYF | TGTGCCAGCAGTGGCCGACTAGCGGCTAGCACAGATACGCAGTATTTT
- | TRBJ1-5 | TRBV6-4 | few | CASSALAGANQPQHF | TGTGCCAGCAGTGCTCTCGCGGGGGCTAATCAGCCCCAGCATTTT